This T cell receptor (beta chain) was retrieved from a study of shared clonotypes between healthy human individuals. It was CD45RO-negative cells, positively selected for CCR7, that made up naive CD8 cells, with terminally differentiated effector memory CD45RA+ cells excluded. All donors were Caucasian adults living in Nashville, Tennessee. Repertoires were generated with immunoSEQ multiplex PCR, while TCRdb's copy carries only in-frame clones and drops some. The sample carries a few hundred thousand clones, 95% recorded once. V shed 4 bases, J shed 3 bases, and the junction held 9 bases outside the gene matches. CDR1 and CDR2 (germline): MNHNS, SASEGT. CDR3 length equals 16 residues.

This clonotype was obtained from a woman aged 25 to 39 in good health. The chain is built from TRBV6-1 and TRBJ2-7, with 10 bases lining up with TRBD2. The specimen sequenced was naive CD8+ T cells sorted from blood. The CDR3 nucleotides are TGTGCCAGCAGTGGGCCGCTAGCGGGAGTTCTCTACGAGCAGTACTTC. Translated: CASSGPLAGVLYEQYF.